A selection of T cell receptor beta chains follows, all from one sample in a study of blood T cell repertoires in COVID-19. Profiling relied on immunoSEQ multiplex PCR, and the TCRdb table lists in-frame clones only, not all of them. The sample records some 270,000 clones, 84% being singletons. Sequenced sample: PBMCs or T cells enriched from blood (not recorded which). The receptors here all came from a man in his fifties or sixties who had recovered from COVID-19. CDR3s include the opening cysteine and the closing phenylalanine or tryptophan. A D gene is named only where the DNA matches it firmly. Size values are once, few and many counts, or a class for expanded clones, and some rows have none.

cdr3_aa: CSVDGGSSYEQYF
cdr3_nt: TGCAGCGTTGATGGGGGCTCTTCCTACGAGCAGTACTTC
v_call: TRBV29-1
d_call: -
cdr3_length: 13
clone_size: -
j_call: TRBJ2-7

cdr3_aa: CATQRDRGYEQYF
cdr3_nt: TGTGCCACCCAACGGGACAGGGGCTACGAGCAGTACTTC
v_call: TRBV12-3/TRBV12-4
d_call: TRBD1
cdr3_length: 13
clone_size: -
j_call: TRBJ2-7

cdr3_aa: CASSLPFGLAGSNEQFF
cdr3_nt: TGTGCCAGCAGCTTACCCTTCGGACTAGCGGGTTCTAATGAGCAGTTCTTC
v_call: TRBV7-9
d_call: TRBD2
cdr3_length: 17
clone_size: -
j_call: TRBJ2-1

cdr3_aa: CSAIDKASGPYEQYF
cdr3_nt: TGCAGTGCTATTGATAAAGCTAGCGGCCCCTACGAGCAGTACTTC
v_call: TRBV20-1
d_call: TRBD2
cdr3_length: 15
clone_size: -
j_call: TRBJ2-7

cdr3_aa: CASSVGQVYEQYF
cdr3_nt: TGTGCCAGCAGCGTGGGACAGGTCTACGAGCAGTACTTC
v_call: TRBV6-5
d_call: TRBD1
cdr3_length: 13
clone_size: -
j_call: TRBJ2-7

cdr3_aa: CASSLVRLAGYEQYF
cdr3_nt: TGTGCCAGCAGCTTAGTACGACTAGCGGGGTACGAGCAGTACTTC
v_call: TRBV7-2
d_call: TRBD2
cdr3_length: 15
clone_size: -
j_call: TRBJ2-7

cdr3_aa: CASSLGDRGLGDQPQHF
cdr3_nt: TGCGCCAGCAGCCTGGGGGACAGGGGGCTTGGGGATCAGCCCCAGCATTTT
v_call: TRBV5-1
d_call: TRBD1
cdr3_length: 17
clone_size: -
j_call: TRBJ1-5

cdr3_aa: CASTRQARTGELFF
cdr3_nt: TGTGCCAGCACCCGACAGGCAAGGACCGGGGAGCTGTTTTTT
v_call: TRBV7-2
d_call: -
cdr3_length: 14
clone_size: -
j_call: TRBJ2-2

cdr3_aa: CASSVAGGVTASLSTDTQYF
cdr3_nt: TGTGCCAGCAGCGTAGCGGGGGGGGTGACGGCAAGCCTTAGCACAGATACGCAGTATTTT
v_call: TRBV9
d_call: TRBD2
cdr3_length: 20
clone_size: -
j_call: TRBJ2-3

cdr3_aa: CAWKLYGYTF
cdr3_nt: TGTGCCTGGAAGCTCTATGGCTACACCTTC
v_call: TRBV30
d_call: -
cdr3_length: 10
clone_size: -
j_call: TRBJ1-2

cdr3_aa: CASSHPSGSGQRVEQYF
cdr3_nt: TGCGCCAGCAGCCACCCCAGCGGTAGCGGGCAACGGGTCGAGCAGTACTTC
v_call: TRBV4-1
d_call: TRBD2
cdr3_length: 17
clone_size: few
j_call: TRBJ2-7

cdr3_aa: CASSPSGLNEQFF
cdr3_nt: TGTGCCAGCAGCCCAAGTGGGCTGAATGAGCAGTTCTTC
v_call: TRBV7-2
d_call: -
cdr3_length: 13
clone_size: once
j_call: TRBJ2-1